Below are 28 T cell receptor beta chains sequenced from a single sample in a study of control samples from healthy donors and cancer patients. The assay was immunoSEQ multiplex PCR, and TCRdb's table has in-frame clones only and misses some. The table shows about 40,000 clones, with approximately 90% occurring only once. The specimen sequenced was blood. These receptors were obtained from a woman between 50 and 59 years old in good health.

This clone was seen only once. J is TRBJ1-5 and V is TRBV6-1; D is perhaps TRBD1 (6 bases). Trimming pared 1 base from V and 1 base from J, leaving 11 bases between. This CDR3 region has 16 residues. CDR1 and CDR2 (germline): MNHNS, SASEGT. The CDR3 protein is CASSEVVGASNQPQHF. CDR3 DNA sequence: TGTGCCAGCAGTGAAGTTGTGGGGGCAAGCAATCAGCCCCAGCATTTT.

CDR3 bases: TGTGCCAGCCAAGGGCCAACTAATGAAAAACTGTTTTTT. Its protein product is CASQGPTNEKLFF. This chain uses TRBV6-6 with TRBJ1-4; D unclear. The V gene's germline CDR1 is MNHNY and CDR2 SVGAGI (reference sequence). The CDR3 runs to 13 residues. The germline V and J ends were trimmed by 8 bases and 0 bases, with 7 bases remaining between them.

The chain links TRBV4-1 to TRBJ2-1; no reliable D call. The CDR3 covers 12 residues. Looked up from germline, CDR1 is MGHRA and CDR2 is YSYEKL. Trimming took 5 bases from V and 8 from J, leaving 10 bases between them. The CDR3 reads CASSKPSHEQFF. The CDR3 nucleotides are TGCGCCAGCAGCAAACCCTCCCATGAGCAGTTCTTC.

The chain has TRBV19 and TRBJ1-5; 9 nucleotides agree with TRBD1. J gave up 6 bases and V 4 bases, and 10 bases lay outside the gene matches. Germline V CDR1 and CDR2: LNHDA, SQIVND (reference sequence). The CDR3 covers 16 residues. The CDR3 loop reads CASSTLNRGRSQPQHF. In DNA form, the CDR3 reads TGTGCCAGTAGTACCCTTAACAGGGGGCGCAGTCAGCCCCAGCATTTT.

The chain uses TRBV11-3 and TRBJ2-5; TRBD2 matches 7 bases. J lost 5 bases, V lost 5 bases, and 5 bases had no gene match. The germline CDR1 and CDR2 sequences are SGHNT and YENEEA. The CDR3 length is 13 residues. CDR3 in amino acids: CASSSSGAETQYF. CDR3 bases: TGTGCCAGCAGCAGCAGCGGGGCGGAGACCCAGTACTTC.

The J gene is TRBJ1-1, the V gene TRBV14, with D uncertain. Germline V lookup: CDR1 SGHDN, CDR2 FVKESK. V lost 0 bases to trimming and J lost 10 bases, with 12 bases between them. The CDR3 sequence is 13 residues long. The chain's CDR3 is CASSQDPSGGAFF. The DNA of the CDR3 is TGTGCCAGCAGCCAAGATCCAAGCGGTGGAGCTTTCTTT.

The V and J genes are TRBV7-8 and TRBJ1-1; a possible D gene is TRBD1 (5 bases). The CDR3 extends over 13 amino acids. CDR1 is SGHVS, CDR2 FQNEAQ, per germline. With 3 bases removed from V and 5 bases from J, the gap between germline ends came to 10 bases. CDR3: CASSFSRDTEAFF. Written as DNA, the CDR3 is TGTGCCAGCAGCTTTTCCAGGGATACTGAAGCTTTCTTT.

This chain joins TRBV5-4 and TRBJ1-2; maybe TRBD1 (5 bases). Germline V CDR1 and CDR2: SGHNT, YYREEE (reference sequence). The V gene lost 2 bases and the J gene lost 3 bases, with 11 bases spanning the gap. The CDR3 length is 14 residues. The CDR3 nucleotides are TGTGCCAGCAGCTTTGGTATAGGGGACTATGGCTACACCTTC. It codes for CASSFGIGDYGYTF.

The chain carries TRBV2 and TRBJ1-1; D is unclear. The CDR3 loop spans 14 amino acids. V lost 5 bases, J lost 1 base, and 11 bases lay in between. CDR1 is SNHLY and CDR2 is FYNNEI in the germline V gene. CDR3 nucleotide sequence: TGTGCCAGCAGTAGGCTTGCGGAGAACACTGAAGCTTTCTTT. Its protein product is CASSRLAENTEAFF.

The chain is built from TRBV30 and TRBJ2-7, with TRBD1 as a possible D gene (6 bases). The length of the CDR3 is 14 residues. V was shortened by 4 bases and J by 2 bases, with 15 bases between the two germline ends. The germline V gene encodes CDR1 GTSNPN and CDR2 SVGIG (reference sequence). The CDR3 DNA is TGTGCCTGGATTAAATCAGGGGTTCCCTACGAGCAGTACTTC. It yields the protein CAWIKSGVPYEQYF.

This chain joins TRBV5-4 and TRBJ1-2; TRBD1 matches 10 bases. V was pared by 0 bases and J by 4 bases, with 9 bases of the junction left unmatched. The germline V gene has CDR1 SGHNT and CDR2 YYREEE (reference sequence). The CDR3 is 17 residues long. Written as DNA, the CDR3 is TGTGCCAGCAGCTTGGGCACAATGGGACAGGGGTTCTATGGCTACACCTTC. It is translated as CASSLGTMGQGFYGYTF. The variable domain in full, with the rest retrieved from reference TRBV5-4 and TRBJ1-2, is ETGVTQSPTHLIKTRGQQVTLRCSSQSGHNTVSWYQQALGQGPQFIFQYYREEENGRGNFPPRFSGLQFPNYSSELNVNALELDDSALYLCASSLGTMGQGFYGYTFGSGTRLTVV.

The J gene is TRBJ2-1, the V gene TRBV19; D possibly uses TRBD1 or TRBD2 (5 bases each). This CDR3 comprises 18 residues. The V end lost 3 bases, the J end lost 6 bases, and 24 bases lay between the germline ends. Germline-derived CDR1 and CDR2 are LNHDA and SQIVND (reference sequence). The CDR3 nucleotides read TGTGCCAGTAGTATCGCTCGGGGCCGGAACAGACAAGGCAATGAGCAGTTCTTC. Translated, it gives CASSIARGRNRQGNEQFF.

As regards this clone: The sample carries other DNA sequences with the same CDR3. The J gene is TRBJ2-5, the V gene TRBV9; the match to TRBD2 covers 16 bases. This CDR3 region has 17 residues. CDR1 and CDR2 (germline): SGDLS, YYNGEE. Germline trimming cut 3 bases from V and 5 bases from J; bases unmatched to any gene: 7. The CDR3 sequence: CASSAGTSGGAGETQYF. The CDR3, as DNA: TGTGCCAGCAGCGCAGGGACTAGCGGGGGGGCCGGGGAGACCCAGTACTTC.

This clone has only one observation. The gene calls are TRBV3-1 (or the pseudogene TRBV3-2) and TRBJ2-3; 12 bases agree with TRBD2. With V trimmed by 4 bases and J by 1 base, 12 bases remained unmatched. Germline assignment: CDR1 LGHDT and CDR2 YNNKEL (reference sequence). This CDR3 is built from 19 residues. CDR3 DNA sequence: TGTGCCAGCAGCCTAGGACTAGCGGGGAGGCGCCCCCGCACAGATACGCAGTATTTT. Translation gives CASSLGLAGRRPRTDTQYF.

The V call is TRBV5-4, the J call TRBJ2-7; either TRBD1 or TRBD2 may fit D (6 bases each). Between the trimmed V and J ends, which lost 4 bases and 4 bases, there was a span of 18 bases. The CDR3 is made up of 15 amino acids. Germline V gene data show CDR1 as SGHNT and CDR2 as YYREEE (reference sequence). The CDR3 DNA reads TGTGCCAGCAGCCAACGATCGGGGGCTTCGTACGAGCAGTACTTC. This translates into CASSQRSGASYEQYF.

The J gene is TRBJ1-6, the V gene TRBV5-5; no clear D gene. Per germline, CDR1 SGHKS and CDR2 YYEKEE (reference sequence). This CDR3 has 14 residues. V lost 0 bases and J lost 10, with 11 bases in between. The CDR3 region is CASSLGGIGSPLHF. CDR3 DNA sequence: TGTGCCAGCAGCTTGGGGGGAATAGGCTCACCCCTCCACTTT.

The gene calls are TRBV4-3 and TRBJ2-7; D is unclear. Germline CDR1 LGHNA, CDR2 YSLEER. The CDR3 runs to 13 residues. V was shortened by 1 base and J by 6 bases, with 10 bases between the two germline ends. The CDR3 nucleotides are TGCGCCAGCAGCCAAGGCGTCCTAAGCGAGCAGTACTTC. Protein sequence: CASSQGVLSEQYF.

This sequence joins TRBV5-7 and TRBJ1-1; D remains unclear. TRBV5-7 is filed as an ORF, its function uncertain. There are 16 residues in the CDR3. V was clipped by 1 base and J by 1 base, with 14 bases between them. This CDR3 is CASSLSPSTKNTEAFF. CDR3 nucleotides: TGTGCCAGCAGCTTGTCCCCGAGCACTAAGAACACTGAAGCTTTCTTT.

The chain combines TRBV29-1 with TRBJ2-1; no reliable D call. Germline V gene sequence: CDR1 SQVTM, CDR2 ANQGSEA. The CDR3 has 13 amino acids. V lost 4 bases and J lost 9, with 16 bases in between. Here the CDR3 DNA reads TGCAGCGTTGTTTTTGGGTTCCTCGGTGAGCAGTTCTTC. Translating gives CSVVFGFLGEQFF.

The chain couples TRBV30 to TRBJ2-7; 10 nucleotides align to TRBD1. The CDR3 runs to 11 residues. Germline V gene sequence: CDR1 GTSNPN, CDR2 SVGIG (reference sequence). The J segment lost 7 bases and the V segment lost 5 bases, leaving 2 bases of the junction unmatched. The CDR3 reads CAWDRGREQYF. In nucleotides, the CDR3 is TGTGCCTGGGACAGGGGGCGGGAGCAGTACTTC.

The rearrangement uses TRBV29-1 and TRBJ1-2; TRBD1 is a possible D gene (5 bases). Trimming shortened V by 0 bases and J by 7 bases, and 15 bases separated the two germline ends. Germline V CDR1 and CDR2: SQVTM, ANQGSEA. This CDR3 contains 14 residues. Here the CDR3 DNA reads TGCAGCGTTGAAGAGTCCCGGGGCGTTGGTGGCTACACCTTC. Encoded protein: CSVEESRGVGGYTF.

This clone was detected once. This sequence joins TRBV11-3 and TRBJ2-7; the D call may be TRBD1 or TRBD2 (5 bases each). Germline assignment: CDR1 SGHNT and CDR2 YENEEA. Trimming pared 4 bases from V and 7 bases from J, leaving 11 bases between. The CDR3 sequence is 12 residues long. The CDR3 loop is CASSSTGHEQYF. DNA for the CDR3: TGTGCCAGCAGCTCTACGGGGCATGAGCAGTACTTC.

This chain joins TRBV10-3 and TRBJ1-1, with D unresolved. V was cut by 2 bases and J by 3 bases, with 10 bases left in between. The CDR3 is 14 amino acids. CDR1 is ENHRY, CDR2 SYGVKD, per germline. In nucleotides, the CDR3 is TGTGCCATCAGTGAGGCCAACAGTGACACTGAAGCTTTCTTT. Its translation is CAISEANSDTEAFF.

The V gene is TRBV6-5, the J gene TRBJ1-6; D uncertain. This CDR3 spans 13 amino acids. The germline CDR1 and CDR2 sequences are MNHEY and SVGAGI. Trimming removed 3 bases at V and 7 bases at J, with 7 bases between. The CDR3 reads CASSYGVNSPLHF. The CDR3 DNA follows: TGTGCCAGCAGTTATGGGGTGAATTCACCCCTCCACTTT.

V gene TRBV4-1 combines with J gene TRBJ1-2, with 8 bases fitting TRBD1. The trim removed 6 bases at V and 6 bases at J, leaving 15 bases unmatched. This CDR3 contains 16 residues. CDR1 and CDR2 from the germline V gene are MGHRA and YSYEKL. In nucleotides, the CDR3 is TGCGCCAGCAGACTCTCAGGGGGCGCCTTCACGGATGGCTACACCTTC. Translating gives CASRLSGGAFTDGYTF.

This chain links TRBV15 with TRBJ1-5, with D possibly matching TRBD1 (5 bases). Per germline, CDR1 LNHNV and CDR2 YYDKDF (reference sequence). V dropped 3 bases and J dropped 0 bases, with 9 bases sitting between them. The CDR3 has 15 residues. CDR3 region: CATSRGGFSNQPQHF. The CDR3 DNA reads as TGTGCCACCAGCAGGGGGGGGTTTAGCAATCAGCCCCAGCATTTT.

The chain combines TRBV12-5 with TRBJ1-1, with D perhaps matching TRBD1 (6 bases). V was shortened by 4 bases and J by 1 base, with 13 bases between the two germline ends. This CDR3 comprises 15 residues. The germline V gene encodes CDR1 LGHNT and CDR2 FRNRAP. The CDR3: CASGSPGGANTEAFF. The CDR3 nucleotides are TGTGCTAGTGGTTCCCCCGGGGGGGCGAACACTGAAGCTTTCTTT.

The chain is built from TRBV28 and TRBJ2-2; 11 positions match TRBD2. This CDR3 comprises 18 residues. With V trimmed by 0 bases and J by 3 bases, 6 bases remained unmatched. The germline V gene encodes CDR1 MDHEN and CDR2 SYDVKM. The CDR3 region is CASSLWKLAGAYTGELFF. CDR3 DNA: TGTGCCAGCAGTTTATGGAAACTAGCGGGGGCTTACACCGGGGAGCTGTTTTTT.